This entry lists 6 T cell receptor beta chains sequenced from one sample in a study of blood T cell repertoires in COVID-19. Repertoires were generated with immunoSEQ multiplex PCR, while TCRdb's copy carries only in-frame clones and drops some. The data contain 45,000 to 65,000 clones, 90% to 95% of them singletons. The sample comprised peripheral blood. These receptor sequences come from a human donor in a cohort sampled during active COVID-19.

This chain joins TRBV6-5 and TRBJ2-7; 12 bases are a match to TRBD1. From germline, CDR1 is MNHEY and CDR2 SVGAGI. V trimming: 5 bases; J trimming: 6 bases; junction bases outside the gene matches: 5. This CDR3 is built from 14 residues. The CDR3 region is CASSRGQGAGEQYV. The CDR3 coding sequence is TGTGCCAGCAGTCGGGGACAGGGGGCGGGCGAGCAGTACGTC.

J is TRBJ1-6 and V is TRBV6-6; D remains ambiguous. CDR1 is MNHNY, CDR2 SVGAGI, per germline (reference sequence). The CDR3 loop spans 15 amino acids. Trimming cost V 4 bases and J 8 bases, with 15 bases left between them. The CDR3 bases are TGTGCCAGCAGTTTCCCAGCGGTAGGAGATTCACCCCTCCACTTT. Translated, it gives CASSFPAVGDSPLHF.

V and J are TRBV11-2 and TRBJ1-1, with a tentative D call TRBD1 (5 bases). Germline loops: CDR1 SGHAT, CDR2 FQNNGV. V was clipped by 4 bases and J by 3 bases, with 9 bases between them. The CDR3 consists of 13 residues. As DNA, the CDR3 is TGTGCCAGCAGCTCCTCGACAGACACTGAAGCTTTCTTT. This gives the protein CASSSSTDTEAFF.

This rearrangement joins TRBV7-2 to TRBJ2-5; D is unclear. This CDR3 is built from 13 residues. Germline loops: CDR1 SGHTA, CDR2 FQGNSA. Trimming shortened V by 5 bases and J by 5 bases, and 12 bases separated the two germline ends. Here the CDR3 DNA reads TGTGCCAGCAGCATGACACTGGTGGAGACCCAGTACTTC. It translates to CASSMTLVETQYF.

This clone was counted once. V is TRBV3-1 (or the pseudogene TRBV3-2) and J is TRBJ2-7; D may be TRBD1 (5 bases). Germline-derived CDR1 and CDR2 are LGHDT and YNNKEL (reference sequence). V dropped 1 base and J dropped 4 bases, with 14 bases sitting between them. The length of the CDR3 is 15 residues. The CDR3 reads CASSQGGREGYEQYV. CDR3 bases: TGTGCCAGCAGCCAAGGTGGCAGGGAAGGGTACGAGCAGTACGTC.

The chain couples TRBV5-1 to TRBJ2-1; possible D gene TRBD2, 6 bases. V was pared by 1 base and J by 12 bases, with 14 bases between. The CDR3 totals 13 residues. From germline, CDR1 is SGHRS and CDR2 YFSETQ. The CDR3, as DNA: TGCGCCAGCAGCTTGTCTTTGCGGGACGGGCAGTTCTTC. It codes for CASSLSLRDGQFF.